Listed below are T cell receptor beta chains from one sample, sequenced in a study of T cells after yellow fever vaccination. TCRdb analysed the 5' RACE reads with MiXCR anew, one entry per CDR3 protein. The sample lists about 330,000 distinct CDR3 sequences; about 6.9% were seen once. The material was PBMCs, obtained more than 35 days after the first yellow fever vaccination. Receptors originate from a young man who received the YFV17D yellow fever vaccine. Both conserved end residues are part of each CDR3. The D gene is left open where the match is weak. Some rows mark clone size as missing; the rest say once, few, many or name a class of expanded clone.

j_call d_call clone_size v_call cdr3_aa cdr3_nt
TRBJ2-1 TRBD1 few TRBV5-1 CASSIRTGRINEQFF TGCGCCAGCAGCATCCGGACAGGGAGGATCAATGAGCAGTTCTTC
TRBJ2-5 TRBD1 many TRBV5-1 CASSSGTGAEETQYF TGCGCCAGCAGCTCTGGGACAGGAGCGGAAGAGACCCAGTACTTC
TRBJ2-1 NA few TRBV21-1 CASTHGRNPYNEQFF TGTGCCAGCACCCATGGGCGAAACCCCTACAATGAGCAGTTCTTC
TRBJ2-1 TRBD2 NA TRBV7-2 CASSLRASGLNEQFF TGTGCCAGCAGCTTAAGGGCTAGCGGCCTCAATGAGCAGTTCTTC
TRBJ2-1 TRBD2 many TRBV11-2 CASSWGGGDEQFF TGTGCCAGCAGCTGGGGGGGTGGGGATGAGCAGTTCTTC
TRBJ2-1 NA many TRBV3-1 CASSQDLSDFVEFF TGTGCCAGCAGCCAAGATTTATCGGACTTTGTGGAGTTCTTC
TRBJ2-7 TRBD1 NA TRBV5-1 CASSKGQSTYEQYF TGCGCCAGCAGCAAGGGACAGTCTACCTACGAGCAGTACTTC
TRBJ2-3 NA few TRBV7-2 CASSLVARADTQYF TGTGCCAGCAGCTTAGTTGCTAGAGCAGATACGCAGTATTTT
TRBJ2-1 TRBD1 NA TRBV6-2/TRBV6-3 CASSEDRVDEQFF TGTGCCAGCAGTGAGGACAGGGTCGATGAGCAGTTCTTC
TRBJ2-7 TRBD1 few TRBV20-1 CSATGQAYEQYF TGCAGTGCTACGGGACAGGCCTACGAGCAGTACTTC
TRBJ1-2 NA NA TRBV7-9 CASSLGLDGYTF TGTGCCAGCAGCTTAGGGCTGGATGGCTACACCTTC
TRBJ2-2 NA NA TRBV5-5 CASSLRRDNTGELFF TGTGCCAGCAGCTTGCGGAGGGACAATACCGGGGAGCTGTTTTTT
TRBJ2-1 TRBD2 NA TRBV5-4 CASSTPSGGDNEQFF TGTGCCAGCAGCACCCCAAGCGGGGGGGACAATGAGCAGTTCTTC
TRBJ2-1 TRBD2 few TRBV6-5 CASSYWTSSNEQFF TGTGCCAGCAGTTACTGGACTAGCAGCAATGAGCAGTTCTTC
TRBJ2-1 NA few TRBV6-2/TRBV6-3 CASSPDKLLLYNEQFF TGTGCCAGCAGTCCTGACAAACTCCTTCTATACAATGAGCAGTTCTTC
TRBJ2-2 NA many TRBV18 CASSQAGELFF TGTGCCAGCTCACAGGCCGGGGAGCTGTTTTTT
TRBJ2-7 NA few TRBV18 CASSQGRDTYEQYF TGTGCCAGCTCACAAGGCCGGGACACCTACGAGCAGTACTTC
TRBJ1-2 TRBD1 few TRBV7-8 CASSLDRDSLYGYTF TGTGCCAGCAGCTTAGACCGGGACAGCCTTTATGGCTACACCTTC
TRBJ2-1 NA few TRBV3-1 CASSQDVRSEQFF TGTGCCAGCAGCCAAGATGTGAGGAGTGAGCAGTTCTTC
TRBJ1-1 NA many TRBV20-1 CSVLGTEAFF TGCAGTGTACTTGGAACTGAAGCTTTCTTT
TRBJ1-1 TRBD1 many TRBV6-6 CASSRQGRTEAFF TGTGCCAGCAGCAGACAGGGTAGGACTGAAGCTTTCTTT
TRBJ2-3 NA NA TRBV6-4 CASRAQGGTNTQYF TGTGCCAGCAGGGCACAGGGCGGAACGAATACGCAGTATTTT
TRBJ2-3 NA few TRBV7-9 CASSSGWGGGPDTQYF TGTGCCAGCAGCTCGGGCTGGGGGGGGGGCCCAGATACGCAGTATTTT
TRBJ1-5 TRBD1 few TRBV6-1 CASSRTGVEGQPQHF TGTGCCAGCAGTCGGACAGGGGTTGAGGGTCAGCCCCAGCATTTT
TRBJ2-1 NA NA TRBV5-1 CASSSGRVLNNEQFF TGCGCCAGCAGCTCGGGCCGAGTATTGAACAATGAGCAGTTCTTC
TRBJ1-2 NA NA TRBV7-2 CASTPHGSTYGYTF TGTGCCAGCACCCCCCACGGCAGCACGTATGGCTACACCTTC
TRBJ1-1 NA NA TRBV29-1 CSAIRNTEAFF TGCAGCGCCATCAGGAACACTGAAGCTTTCTTT
TRBJ1-3 NA NA TRBV30 CAWAPSSGNTIYF TGTGCCTGGGCTCCCTCCTCTGGAAACACCATATATTTT
TRBJ2-1 NA few TRBV2 CASSLRDRRQGNEQFF TGTGCCAGCAGTCTTCGGGACCGCCGCCAGGGGAATGAGCAGTTCTTC
TRBJ2-1 NA NA TRBV24-1 CATSDFKQSTSYNEQFF TGTGCCACCAGTGATTTTAAACAGTCCACCTCCTACAATGAGCAGTTCTTC
TRBJ1-5 NA NA TRBV6-1 CASGRSGNQPQHF TGTGCCAGCGGGAGGAGCGGCAATCAGCCCCAGCATTTT
TRBJ2-1 NA NA TRBV7-6 CASSPWVNSEYEQFF TGTGCCAGCAGCCCGTGGGTTAATAGTGAATATGAGCAGTTCTTC
TRBJ1-6 TRBD1 few TRBV6-5 CASSFPVRGRINSPLHF TGTGCCAGCAGTTTTCCCGTGAGGGGGCGCATTAATTCACCCCTCCACTTT
TRBJ2-2 TRBD1 NA TRBV7-2 CASSLAGQDHTGELFF TGTGCCAGCAGCTTAGCCGGACAGGACCACACCGGGGAGCTGTTTTTT
TRBJ2-5 NA many TRBV12-3/TRBV12-4 CASSLGPAGETQYF TGTGCCAGCAGTTTAGGGCCCGCGGGGGAGACCCAGTACTTC
TRBJ2-1 NA few TRBV14 CASSQRTHSYNEQFF TGTGCCAGCAGCCAACGGACACACTCCTACAATGAGCAGTTCTTC
TRBJ1-3 NA NA TRBV9 CASRPRGDSGNTIYF TGTGCCAGCAGGCCAAGGGGAGATTCTGGAAACACCATATATTTT
TRBJ1-5 NA NA TRBV6-2/TRBV6-3 CASSYPSGDQPQHF TGTGCCAGCAGTTATCCTTCAGGGGATCAGCCCCAGCATTTT
TRBJ1-2 TRBD1 NA TRBV3-1 CASSPLTGTANYGYTF TGTGCCAGCAGCCCCCTAACCGGGACAGCTAACTATGGCTACACCTTC
TRBJ2-5 TRBD2 many TRBV24-1 CATSPGLEETQYF TGTGCCACCAGTCCCGGACTAGAAGAGACCCAGTACTTC
TRBJ2-5 NA many TRBV5-6 CASRLGQIKKTQYF TGTGCCAGCAGGTTGGGACAAATCAAAAAAACCCAGTACTTC
TRBJ2-5 TRBD2 few TRBV5-1 CASSYSGLAGQETQYF TGCGCCAGCAGCTACTCGGGGCTAGCGGGGCAAGAGACCCAGTACTTC
TRBJ1-2 NA few TRBV6-2/TRBV6-3 CASSYVGDYGYTF TGTGCCAGCAGTTATGTAGGGGACTATGGCTACACCTTC
TRBJ1-1 NA NA TRBV18 CASSRRGEAFF TGTGCCAGCTCACGGCGGGGTGAAGCTTTCTTT
TRBJ2-1 TRBD2 many TRBV10-3 CAISDRGGKDEQFF TGTGCCATCAGTGATCGGGGGGGGAAGGATGAGCAGTTCTTC
TRBJ1-6 NA few TRBV9 CASSVLVTESSPLHF TGTGCCAGCAGCGTACTGGTAACGGAGAGTTCACCCCTCCACTTT
TRBJ2-5 NA NA TRBV5-1 CASTEGFQETQYF TGCGCCAGCACCGAGGGATTCCAAGAGACCCAGTACTTC
TRBJ2-2 NA few TRBV9 CASRTGLVTGELFF TGTGCCAGCAGGACAGGATTGGTTACCGGGGAGCTGTTTTTT
TRBJ2-3 TRBD1 NA TRBV18 CASSPIRQGVTDTQYF TGTGCCAGCTCACCAATACGACAGGGAGTAACAGATACGCAGTATTTT
TRBJ2-1 NA many TRBV4-2 CASSQEGGGYNEQFF TGTGCCAGCAGCCAAGAAGGGGGAGGTTACAATGAGCAGTTCTTC
TRBJ1-1 TRBD1 many TRBV11-2 CASSLDAPGQGAEAFF TGTGCCAGCAGCTTAGACGCGCCGGGACAGGGGGCGGAAGCTTTCTTT
TRBJ2-1 TRBD2 few TRBV27 CASSPSAAGFTYNEQFF TGTGCCAGCAGTCCCTCGGCAGCGGGATTCACCTACAATGAGCAGTTCTTC
TRBJ2-3 TRBD2 few TRBV9 CASIPGAGGATDTQYF TGTGCCAGCATCCCCGGGGCGGGGGGGGCTACAGATACGCAGTATTTT
TRBJ2-7 TRBD1 few TRBV25-1 CASSPGSGQAYEQYF TGTGCCAGCAGCCCTGGTTCGGGACAGGCCTACGAGCAGTACTTC
TRBJ2-5 NA many TRBV5-1 CASSRQGETQYF TGCGCCAGCAGCCGGCAGGGGGAGACCCAGTACTTC
TRBJ2-1 NA many TRBV21-1 CASRSGLTELYEQFF TGTGCCAGCAGATCCGGCCTCACCGAATTATATGAGCAGTTCTTC
TRBJ2-5 NA few TRBV25-1 CASRREGVETQYF TGTGCCAGCAGAAGGGAAGGGGTAGAGACCCAGTACTTC
TRBJ2-1 TRBD2 many TRBV18 CASSPAGVGEQFF TGTGCCAGCTCACCGGCGGGGGTTGGTGAGCAGTTCTTC
TRBJ2-2 NA few TRBV27 CASSYPSGGGGTGELFF TGTGCCAGCAGTTACCCATCGGGGGGCGGCGGCACCGGGGAGCTGTTTTTT